This T cell receptor beta chain is from a study of early T cells in non-severe SARS-CoV-2 infection. Germline V gene sequence: CDR1 MGHRA, CDR2 YSYEKL. Trimming took off 11 bases at V and 4 bases at J, with 14 bases between the two ends. This CDR3 has 12 amino acids. The protocol attached unique molecular identifiers to individual cDNA molecules. TCRdb processed the 5' RACE reads anew with MiXCR; each CDR3 protein has one entry. The sample includes some 80,000 distinct CDR3 sequences, about 5% seen only once; the top ten take under 7.5%. The sequence was collected from an adult who was a healthcare worker with PCR-confirmed SARS-CoV-2 infection or an uninfected control (not recorded which). The chain uses TRBV4-1 and TRBJ1-1; possibly TRBD1 for D (6 bases). The source material was whole blood, sampled at baseline. CDR3 DNA sequence: TGCGCCGCCATAGGGGGGCTCACTGAAGCTTTCTTT. This sequence encodes CAAIGGLTEAFF.